This T cell receptor beta chain was observed in a study of cytotoxic CD8 clonotypes in ibrutinib-treated CLL (TCRdb year 2021). Study-level background: In this cohort, approximately 14 patients were treatment-naive and fewer than 13 were relapsed/refractory, while around 18 had unmutated IGHV. Responses were partial in 24 patients and complete in 2; after median approximately 69 months follow-up, around 14 stayed in remission and about twelve progressed. The response samples were drawn at a median of 12 months into treatment, with a range of roughly 6 to 40 months. Samples averaged roughly 260,000 productive templates and approximately 100,000 productive rearrangements. Of the 70 to 90 people in the trial, some 28 had longitudinal samples available. Cryopreserved peripheral blood mononuclear cells were collected at three points: before therapy, at response, and at either sustained remission or disease progression. All remission and progressive disease samples were collected while patients were still receiving ibrutinib. Findings and caveats that apply to the study as a whole: At baseline, clonality was higher than in age-matched healthy donors and showed a strong correlation with circulating CD8+ T-cell counts. Public clonotypes were rare and either contracted or stayed stable during treatment, and the rise in clonality at ibrutinib response reflected the expansion of private clonotypes. Sampling times were not matched between sustained-remission and progressing patients, and lymph node repertoires were not studied. An increase in clonality was observed at ibrutinib response, with clonality remaining stable during sustained remission and falling back toward baseline at progression.

A note on this clone: What this receptor recognizes is not known. Base qualities are missing; no much larger clone stands one base away.

A MiSeq instrument was used for deep resolution sequencing, which targeted depths ranging from 1 in 1 million up to 1 in 200,000 T cells, with coverage averaging 10x for each clonotype. The immunoSEQ hsTCRB Kit was used to generate the TCR beta libraries. The source study handled its data this way. Data were analyzed with ImmunoSEQ Data Assistant and ImmunoSEQ Analyzer, with V, D and J genes assigned per IMGT definitions. Clonality, with values ranging from 0 to 1, was calculated as one minus the normalized Shannon entropy of productive rearrangement frequencies. Public clonotype analysis was restricted to overrepresented clonotypes comprising at least 0.05% of each patient's repertoire. Repertoires from roughly 13 age-matched healthy donors in immuneACCESS were used as clonality controls. What TCRdb holds here is the immuneACCESS table cut down to in-frame rearrangements. Part of the clones is not present; checked against another copy, under half of the missing clones reflect an unresolved V gene, and the others are unexplained. That table is the source of V, J and clone size, and D and trimming were worked out from the DNA. For this sample there are tens of thousands of clones; roughly 70% appear just once. Around 26% of the sample is in the top ten clones.

Taken with the paper, the label for time point translates to: approximately 2 years on ibrutinib. For TCR beta library preparation, approximately 2.2 micrograms of genomic DNA were isolated from cryopreserved PBMCs. Longitudinal blood samples from CLL patients on ibrutinib monotherapy were analyzed using high-throughput TCR beta sequencing. Patients were enrolled in a phase 2 open-label single-center ibrutinib monotherapy trial. The specimen comprised PBMCs, sampled after 24 months of ibrutinib treatment. The origin of this receptor is a human donor with chronic lymphocytic leukemia.

The CDR3 region has the sequence CASSIYSTQSPLHF. The nucleotide sequence reads TGTGCCAGTAGTATATATTCGACACAATCACCCCTCCACTTT. The chain links TRBV19 with TRBJ1-6, with an unclear D gene assignment. Sequences LNHDA (CDR1) and SQIVND (CDR2) are obtained from the germline V gene (reference sequence). The CDR3 contains 14 residues, cysteine and phenylalanine counted. The sequence is cut down to CDR3 DNA, 42 bases in frame from base 1. Trimming costs V 2 bases and J 10 bases, and their ends lie 12 bases apart.